This is a list of T cell receptor beta chains from one sample in a study of PD-L1 blockade in urothelial cancer. Using immunoSEQ multiplex PCR, the repertoire was profiled, and TCRdb retains in-frame clones only, with some absent. The table shows about 70,000 clones, with roughly 84% occurring only once. The input for sequencing was PBMCs, taken around atezolizumab (anti-PD-L1) treatment. The receptors here all came from a man aged 65 to 79 with urothelial cancer. CDR3s include the opening cysteine and the closing phenylalanine or tryptophan. The order of the fields is clone size, V gene, CDR3 length, D gene, J gene, CDR3 protein, CDR3 DNA. D genes are given only for firm matches. Some rows mark clone size as missing; the rest say once, few, many or name a class of expanded clone.

NA,TRBV5-1,15,NA,TRBJ2-3,CASSPGTWRRDTQYF,TGCGCCAGCAGCCCCGGGACTTGGAGGAGGGATACGCAGTATTTT
NA,TRBV19,17,TRBD2,TRBJ2-3,CASSIYVAGGNTDTQYF,TGTGCCAGTAGTATTTACGTAGCGGGAGGGAACACAGATACGCAGTATTTT
NA,TRBV9,14,NA,TRBJ2-2,CASSVSGSTGELFF,TGTGCCAGCAGCGTTTCGGGTAGCACCGGGGAGCTGTTTTTT
NA,TRBV28,15,NA,TRBJ2-3,CASSPLEFSTDTQYF,TGTGCCAGCAGCCCACTTGAGTTTAGCACAGATACGCAGTATTTT
once,TRBV7-8,16,NA,TRBJ1-2,CASSLVTGPPFYGYTF,TGTGCCAGCAGCTTAGTGACAGGTCCTCCCTTCTATGGCTACACCTTC
NA,TRBV5-1,16,TRBD2,TRBJ2-5,CASSWGLAGLQETQYF,TGCGCCAGCAGCTGGGGACTAGCGGGACTCCAAGAGACCCAGTACTTC
NA,TRBV5-1,16,TRBD2,TRBJ2-7,CASSGSGTSGKYEQYF,TGCGCCAGCAGCGGATCCGGGACTAGCGGGAAGTACGAGCAGTACTTC
NA,TRBV6-1,15,TRBD2,TRBJ2-1,CASSESGRAANEQFF,TGTGCCAGCAGTGAAAGCGGGAGGGCTGCTAATGAGCAGTTCTTC
few,TRBV28,14,TRBD1,TRBJ1-2,CASSAQGVRYGYTF,TGTGCCAGCAGTGCTCAGGGGGTACGGTATGGCTACACCTTC
NA,TRBV10-2,13,NA,TRBJ2-1,CASAVSLLGEQFF,TGCGCCAGCGCAGTGAGTCTACTAGGCGAGCAGTTCTTC
NA,TRBV28,12,TRBD1,TRBJ2-5,CASSLPRTGEYF,TGTGCCAGCAGTTTACCCCGGACAGGGGAGTACTTC
NA,TRBV5-1,14,TRBD1,TRBJ1-5,CASSRTTGMGAQHF,TGCGCCAGCAGCCGAACGACAGGGATGGGGGCCCAGCATTTT
NA,TRBV7-3,13,NA,TRBJ2-2,CASSLIMSGELFF,TGTGCCAGCAGCTTAATTATGTCCGGGGAGCTGTTTTTT
NA,TRBV5-3,15,NA,TRBJ2-1,CAREVGSTPPDEQFF,TGTGCCAGAGAAGTTGGTTCCACCCCACCGGATGAGCAGTTCTTC
NA,TRBV7-2,15,TRBD2,TRBJ2-7,CASSFPTSGPGEQYF,TGTGCCAGCAGCTTCCCTACTAGCGGGCCCGGCGAGCAGTACTTC
NA,TRBV28,14,NA,TRBJ1-2,CASSPWGGGYGYTF,TGTGCCAGCAGTCCCTGGGGAGGGGGCTATGGCTACACCTTC
many,TRBV6-1,17,TRBD1,TRBJ1-5,CASSEILTGGRNQPQHF,TGTGCCAGCAGTGAAATCTTAACAGGGGGGCGTAATCAGCCCCAGCATTTT
NA,TRBV9,18,TRBD2,TRBJ2-3,CASSAGLAGGAQPDTQYF,TGTGCCAGCAGCGCGGGACTAGCGGGAGGGGCTCAGCCAGATACGCAGTATTTT
NA,TRBV21-1,13,NA,TRBJ2-7,CASSNLNPYEQYF,TGTGCCAGCAGCAACCTAAACCCCTACGAGCAGTACTTC
once,TRBV7-3,16,NA,TRBJ2-6,CASSLRRDPGANVLTF,TGTGCCAGCAGCTTAAGGCGGGACCCTGGGGCCAACGTCCTGACTTTC
NA,TRBV27,20,TRBD2,TRBJ2-2,CASSLPRGRRTSGDTGELFF,TGTGCCAGCAGTTTACCGAGGGGGCGCAGGACTAGCGGGGACACCGGGGAGCTGTTTTTT
NA,TRBV27,13,TRBD1,TRBJ2-7,CASSKDRGPEQYF,TGTGCCAGCAGTAAAGACAGGGGTCCCGAGCAGTACTTC
NA,TRBV18,17,NA,TRBJ2-5,CASSPLGAAVLQETQYF,TGTGCCAGCTCACCGCTGGGGGCAGCGGTGCTTCAAGAGACCCAGTACTTC
few,TRBV5-1,15,TRBD1,TRBJ1-2,CASSWDGTGSNGYTF,TGCGCCAGCAGCTGGGACGGGACAGGATCTAATGGCTACACCTTC
NA,TRBV11-2,13,NA,TRBJ2-1,CASSLEQFNEQFF,TGTGCCAGCAGCTTGGAACAGTTCAATGAGCAGTTCTTC
NA,TRBV4-1,13,NA,TRBJ2-2,CASSQMAAGELFF,TGCGCCAGCAGCCAAATGGCAGCCGGGGAGCTGTTTTTT
NA,TRBV2,13,NA,TRBJ1-1,CASTKDGVGEAFF,TGTGCCAGCACCAAGGACGGGGTGGGTGAAGCTTTCTTT
NA,TRBV7-9,11,NA,TRBJ1-1,CASSFGGAAFF,TGTGCCAGCAGCTTTGGCGGAGCAGCTTTCTTT
NA,TRBV11-2,15,TRBD1,TRBJ2-1,CASSKTGQGVYEQFF,TGTGCCAGCAGCAAAACGGGACAGGGTGTATATGAGCAGTTCTTC
NA,TRBV7-3,15,TRBD1,TRBJ2-7,CASSLSLQGPYEQYF,TGTGCCAGCAGCTTAAGTCTACAGGGGCCCTACGAGCAGTACTTC
few,TRBV28,13,NA,TRBJ2-7,CASSSTGIYEQYF,TGTGCCAGCAGTTCCACAGGAATCTACGAGCAGTACTTC
NA,TRBV9,13,NA,TRBJ2-5,CASSPLGGETQYF,TGTGCCAGCAGCCCGCTCGGCGGGGAGACCCAGTACTTC
once,TRBV25-1,17,NA,TRBJ1-3,CASSDSTVSERRNTIYF,TGTGCCAGCAGTGACTCGACAGTTTCAGAAAGGAGAAACACCATATATTTT
NA,TRBV19,14,TRBD2,TRBJ2-1,CASRAAGGGNEQFF,TGTGCCAGTAGGGCAGCGGGAGGCGGCAATGAGCAGTTCTTC
NA,TRBV7-9,12,NA,TRBJ2-7,CASSPGVLEQYF,TGTGCCAGCAGCCCAGGGGTTTTGGAGCAGTACTTC
NA,TRBV2,13,NA,TRBJ2-7,CASSRGGSYEQYF,TGTGCCAGCAGTCGAGGCGGCTCCTACGAGCAGTACTTC
NA,TRBV5-6,16,TRBD1,TRBJ1-3,CASSGGQGGSGNTIYF,TGTGCCAGCAGCGGAGGACAGGGTGGTTCTGGAAACACCATATATTTT
NA,TRBV19,16,NA,TRBJ2-5,CASSIEGSGEQETQYF,TGTGCCAGTAGTATAGAGGGTAGCGGAGAACAAGAGACCCAGTACTTC
many,TRBV2,15,TRBD1,TRBJ2-1,CASSYRDRPNNEQFF,TGTGCCAGCAGTTACCGGGACAGGCCTAACAATGAGCAGTTCTTC
NA,TRBV10-3,13,NA,TRBJ1-1,CAISEDRNTEAFF,TGTGCCATCAGTGAGGACAGGAACACTGAAGCTTTCTTT
NA,TRBV9,13,TRBD1,TRBJ1-2,CASSVAQGAGYTF,TGTGCCAGCAGCGTGGCTCAGGGGGCTGGCTACACCTTC
NA,TRBV4-2,17,TRBD2,TRBJ2-5,CASSQGTSGRAGETQYF,TGTGCCAGCAGCCAAGGGACTAGCGGGAGGGCCGGGGAGACCCAGTACTTC
NA,TRBV6-6,14,NA,TRBJ1-3,CASSSRSSGNTIYF,TGTGCCAGCAGTTCCCGTAGCTCTGGAAACACCATATATTTT
NA,TRBV5-1,14,NA,TRBJ2-3,CASSFRGPTDTQYF,TGCGCCAGCAGCTTCAGGGGCCCCACAGATACGCAGTATTTT
NA,TRBV9,17,NA,TRBJ2-7,CASSVSPSRGATYEQYF,TGTGCCAGCAGCGTAAGTCCATCCCGGGGGGCTACCTACGAGCAGTACTTC
NA,TRBV9,12,NA,TRBJ2-3,CASSVAQDTQYF,TGTGCCAGCAGCGTGGCACAAGATACGCAGTATTTT
NA,TRBV28,12,TRBD1,TRBJ2-7,CASGTGAREQYF,TGTGCCAGCGGGACAGGGGCACGGGAGCAGTACTTC
NA,TRBV9,14,NA,TRBJ2-5,CASSRLGLQETQYF,TGTGCCAGCAGCCGCCTAGGCCTCCAAGAGACCCAGTACTTC
NA,TRBV28,16,NA,TRBJ2-1,CASTPSGEGRYNEQFF,TGTGCCAGCACTCCCTCAGGGGAGGGCCGCTACAATGAGCAGTTCTTC
NA,TRBV6-6,15,NA,TRBJ2-2,CASVNGIQATGELFF,TGTGCCAGCGTAAATGGAATACAGGCAACCGGGGAGCTGTTTTTT
NA,TRBV7-9,14,NA,TRBJ2-3,CASSSARGTDTQYF,TGTGCCAGCAGCTCCGCCAGGGGCACAGATACGCAGTATTTT
NA,TRBV27,17,TRBD2,TRBJ2-7,CASSPRTSGRDFYEQYF,TGTGCCAGCAGTCCCCGGACTAGCGGGAGGGACTTCTACGAGCAGTACTTC
few,TRBV30,16,NA,TRBJ1-1,CAWSGGPTGQNTEAFF,TGTGCCTGGAGTGGGGGCCCTACAGGACAAAACACTGAAGCTTTCTTT
NA,TRBV7-6,16,TRBD2,TRBJ2-2,CASSSLRLAGGEELFF,TGTGCCAGCAGCTCTCTTCGACTAGCGGGGGGGGAGGAGCTGTTTTTT
NA,TRBV5-5,14,NA,TRBJ2-1,CASSLGLGMNEQFF,TGTGCCAGCAGCTTGGGACTAGGGATGAATGAGCAGTTCTTC
few,TRBV28,14,NA,TRBJ1-2,CASSPVPSPYGYTF,TGTGCCAGCAGTCCTGTCCCGTCCCCCTATGGCTACACCTTC
NA,TRBV5-1,14,NA,TRBJ2-5,CASSLDRTEETQYF,TGCGCCAGCAGCTTGGACAGAACTGAAGAGACCCAGTACTTC